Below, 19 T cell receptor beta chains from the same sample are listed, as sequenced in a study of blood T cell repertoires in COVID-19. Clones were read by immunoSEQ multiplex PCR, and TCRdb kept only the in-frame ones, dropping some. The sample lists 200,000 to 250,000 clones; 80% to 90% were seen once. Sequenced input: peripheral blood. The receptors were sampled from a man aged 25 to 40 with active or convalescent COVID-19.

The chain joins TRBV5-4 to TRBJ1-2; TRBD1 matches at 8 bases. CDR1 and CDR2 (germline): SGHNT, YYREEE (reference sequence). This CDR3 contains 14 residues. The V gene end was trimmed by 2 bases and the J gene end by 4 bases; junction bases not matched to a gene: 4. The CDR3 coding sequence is TGTGCCAGCAGCTTAACCGGGACAGGCTATGGCTACACCTTC. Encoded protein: CASSLTGTGYGYTF.

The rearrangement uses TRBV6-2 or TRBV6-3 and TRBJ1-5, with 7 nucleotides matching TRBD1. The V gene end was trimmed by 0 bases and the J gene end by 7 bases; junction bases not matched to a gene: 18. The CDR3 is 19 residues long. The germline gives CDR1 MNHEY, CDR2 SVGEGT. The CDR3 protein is CASSYSPKTGKGFWQPQHF. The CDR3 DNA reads TGTGCCAGCAGTTACTCCCCTAAGACAGGGAAGGGCTTTTGGCAGCCCCAGCATTTT.

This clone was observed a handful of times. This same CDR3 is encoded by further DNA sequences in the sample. This CDR3 is CASSLGQRLSYEQYF. The CDR3 DNA follows: TGTGCCAGCAGCTTAGGACAGAGGCTCTCCTACGAGCAGTACTTC. The chain has TRBV5-6 and TRBJ2-7, with D possibly matching TRBD1 (6 bases). The length of the CDR3 is 15 residues. Trimming stripped 2 bases from V and 0 bases from J, with 12 bases between. Germline-derived CDR1 and CDR2 are SGHDT and YYEEEE.

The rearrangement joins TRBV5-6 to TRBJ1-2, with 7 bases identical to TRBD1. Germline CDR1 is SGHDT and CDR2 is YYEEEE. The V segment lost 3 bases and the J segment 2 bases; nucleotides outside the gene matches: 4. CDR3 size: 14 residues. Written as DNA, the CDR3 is TGTGCCAGCAGCTCGGTGGGACAGAACTATGGCTACACCTTC. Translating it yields CASSSVGQNYGYTF.

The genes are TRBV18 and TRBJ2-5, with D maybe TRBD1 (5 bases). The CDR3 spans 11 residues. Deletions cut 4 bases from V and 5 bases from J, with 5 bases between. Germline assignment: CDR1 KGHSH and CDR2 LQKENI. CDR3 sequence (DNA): TGTGCCAGCTCACAGGGGGAGACCCAGTACTTC. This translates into CASSQGETQYF.

The CDR3 DNA reads TGTGCCACCAGCGTTGGGACTGGTGGAAACACCATATATTTT. Amino acids: CATSVGTGGNTIYF. This chain connects TRBV15 to TRBJ1-3, with TRBD1 as a possible D gene (5 bases). CDR1 is LNHNV, CDR2 YYDKDF, per germline (reference sequence). The CDR3 extends over 14 amino acids. Deletions cut 5 bases from V and 3 bases from J, with 11 bases between.

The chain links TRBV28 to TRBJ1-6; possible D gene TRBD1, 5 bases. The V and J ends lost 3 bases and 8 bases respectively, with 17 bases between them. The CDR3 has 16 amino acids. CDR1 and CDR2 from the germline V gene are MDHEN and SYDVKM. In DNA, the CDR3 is TGTGCCAGCAGTTTGGTAGCGGGCAGGGCAGATTCACCCCTCCACTTT. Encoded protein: CASSLVAGRADSPLHF.

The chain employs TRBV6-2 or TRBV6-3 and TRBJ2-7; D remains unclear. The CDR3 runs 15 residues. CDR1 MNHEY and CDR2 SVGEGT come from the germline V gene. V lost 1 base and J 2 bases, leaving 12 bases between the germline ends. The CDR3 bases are TGTGCCAGCAGTTACTTAGCCCCGGAGACCTACGAGCAGTACTTC. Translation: CASSYLAPETYEQYF.

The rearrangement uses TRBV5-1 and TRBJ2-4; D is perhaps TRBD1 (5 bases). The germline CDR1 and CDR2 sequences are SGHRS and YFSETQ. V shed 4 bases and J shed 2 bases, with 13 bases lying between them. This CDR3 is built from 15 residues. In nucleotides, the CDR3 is TGCGCCAGCAGCCCCAGGGATGCTACCAAAAACATTCAGTACTTC. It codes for CASSPRDATKNIQYF.

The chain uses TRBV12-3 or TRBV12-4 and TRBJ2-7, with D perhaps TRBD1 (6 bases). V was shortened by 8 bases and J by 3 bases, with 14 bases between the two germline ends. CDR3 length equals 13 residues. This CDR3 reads CASPEQGVYEQYF. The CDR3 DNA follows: TGTGCCAGCCCCGAACAGGGTGTCTACGAGCAGTACTTC.

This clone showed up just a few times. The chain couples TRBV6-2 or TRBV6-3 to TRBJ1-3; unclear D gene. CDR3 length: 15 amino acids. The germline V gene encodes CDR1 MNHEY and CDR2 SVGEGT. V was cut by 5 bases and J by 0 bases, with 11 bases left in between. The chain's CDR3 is CASSVPSFSGNTIYF. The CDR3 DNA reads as TGTGCCAGCAGTGTACCAAGCTTCTCTGGAAACACCATATATTTT.

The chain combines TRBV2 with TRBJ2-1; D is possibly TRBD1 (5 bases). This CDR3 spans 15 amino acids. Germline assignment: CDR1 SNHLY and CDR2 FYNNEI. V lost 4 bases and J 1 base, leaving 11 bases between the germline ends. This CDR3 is CASSADRPSYNEQFF. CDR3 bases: TGTGCCAGCAGTGCAGACAGACCTTCCTACAATGAGCAGTTCTTC.

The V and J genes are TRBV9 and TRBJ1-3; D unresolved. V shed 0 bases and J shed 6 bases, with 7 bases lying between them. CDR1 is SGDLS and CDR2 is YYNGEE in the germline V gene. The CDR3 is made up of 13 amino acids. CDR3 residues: CASSVGPLNTIYF. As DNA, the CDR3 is TGTGCCAGCAGCGTAGGGCCGTTAAACACCATATATTTT.

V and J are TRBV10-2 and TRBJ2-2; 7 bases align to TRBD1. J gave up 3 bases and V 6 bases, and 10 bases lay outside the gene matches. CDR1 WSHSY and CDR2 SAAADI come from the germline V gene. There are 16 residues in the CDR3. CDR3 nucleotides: TGCGCCAGCAGCCCCGGGACAGAATGGGACACCGGGGAGCTGTTTTTT. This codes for CASSPGTEWDTGELFF.

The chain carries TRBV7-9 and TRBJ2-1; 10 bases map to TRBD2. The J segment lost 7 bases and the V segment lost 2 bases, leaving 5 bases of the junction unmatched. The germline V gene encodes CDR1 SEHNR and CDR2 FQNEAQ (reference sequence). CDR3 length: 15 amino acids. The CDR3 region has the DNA TGTGCCAGCAGCTTACTACTAGCGGGAATTAATGAGCAGTTCTTC. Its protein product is CASSLLLAGINEQFF. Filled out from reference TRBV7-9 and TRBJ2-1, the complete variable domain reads DTGVSQNPRHKITKRGQNVTFRCDPISEHNRLYWYRQTLGQGPEFLTYFQNEAQLEKSRLLSDRFSAERPKGSFSTLEIQRTEQGDSAMYLCASSLLLAGINEQFFGPGTRLTVL.

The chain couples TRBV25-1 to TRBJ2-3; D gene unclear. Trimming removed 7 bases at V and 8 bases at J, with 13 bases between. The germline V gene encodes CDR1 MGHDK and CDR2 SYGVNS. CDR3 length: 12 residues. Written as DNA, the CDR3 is TGTGCCAGCACCTCGCCCGGAGTTACGCAGTATTTT. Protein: CASTSPGVTQYF. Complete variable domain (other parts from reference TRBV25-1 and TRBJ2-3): EADIYQTPRYLVIGTGKKITLECSQTMGHDKMYWYQQDPGMELHLIHYSYGVNSTEKGDLSSESTVSRIRTEHFPLTLESARPSHTSQYLCASTSPGVTQYFGPGTRLTVL.

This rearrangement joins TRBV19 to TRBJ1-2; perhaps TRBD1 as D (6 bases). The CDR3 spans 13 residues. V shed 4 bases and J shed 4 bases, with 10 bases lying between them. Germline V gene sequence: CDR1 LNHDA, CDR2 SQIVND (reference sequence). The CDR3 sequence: CASSTTGSYGYTF. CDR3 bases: TGTGCCAGTAGTACGACAGGATCCTATGGCTACACCTTC.

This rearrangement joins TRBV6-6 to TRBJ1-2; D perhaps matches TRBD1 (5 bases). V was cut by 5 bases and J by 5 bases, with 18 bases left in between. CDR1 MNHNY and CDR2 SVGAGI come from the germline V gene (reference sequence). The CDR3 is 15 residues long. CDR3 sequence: CASSQYSDSRYGYTF. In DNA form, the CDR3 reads TGTGCCAGCAGTCAATACTCCGACAGCCGATATGGCTACACCTTC.

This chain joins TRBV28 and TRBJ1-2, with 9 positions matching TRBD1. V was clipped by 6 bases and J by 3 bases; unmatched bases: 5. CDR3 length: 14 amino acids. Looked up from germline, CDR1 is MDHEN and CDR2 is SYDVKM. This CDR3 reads CASRWDRDDYGYTF. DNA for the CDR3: TGTGCCAGCAGGTGGGACAGGGACGACTATGGCTACACCTTC.